This T cell receptor beta chain derives from a study of graft-versus-host responses after intestinal transplantation. In the study overall: Recipients got multivisceral, liver-intestinal, or isolated intestinal transplants. The whole recipient group had anti-thymocyte globulin induction followed by tacrolimus and steroids for around three years.

Per the germline V gene, CDR1 is SNHLY and CDR2 is FYNNEI. Trimming took off 11 bases at V and 7 bases at J, with 26 bases between the two ends. The CDR3 has 15 residues. Some clones are missing from TCRdb's copy, which holds only in-frame ones; the method was immunoSEQ multiplex PCR. The profile shows fewer than 75,000 clones, about 90% of them singletons. In the case of this clone: Its antigen remains unidentified.

Broader study findings: Declining HvG levels early post-transplant were linked to peak circulating GvH clone levels.

The clonotype comes from a human patient who received an intestinal transplant, so some T cells may come from the graft donor. Sequencing used PBMCs, obtained 26 days after transplant. J is TRBJ1-2 and V is TRBV2; tentatively, D is TRBD1 (5 bases). The CDR3 reads CAARVYGRAPGGYTF. The CDR3, as DNA: TGTGCCGCCAGGGTTTACGGGAGGGCTCCTGGTGGCTACACCTTC.